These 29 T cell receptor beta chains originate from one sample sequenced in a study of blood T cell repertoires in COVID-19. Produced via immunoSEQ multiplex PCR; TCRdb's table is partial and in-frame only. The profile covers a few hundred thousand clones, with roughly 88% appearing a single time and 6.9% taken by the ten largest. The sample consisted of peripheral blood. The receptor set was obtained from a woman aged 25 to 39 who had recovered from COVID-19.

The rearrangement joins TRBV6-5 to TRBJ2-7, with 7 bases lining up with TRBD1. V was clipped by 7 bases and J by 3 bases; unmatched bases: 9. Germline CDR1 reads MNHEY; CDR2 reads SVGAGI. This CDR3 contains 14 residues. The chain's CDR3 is CASTIRDSFYEQYF. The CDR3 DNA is TGTGCCAGCACCATACGGGACAGTTTCTACGAGCAGTACTTC.

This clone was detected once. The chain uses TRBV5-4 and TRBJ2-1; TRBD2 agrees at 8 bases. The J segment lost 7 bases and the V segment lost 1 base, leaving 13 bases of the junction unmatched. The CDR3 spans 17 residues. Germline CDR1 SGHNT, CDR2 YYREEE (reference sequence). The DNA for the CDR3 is TGTGCCAGCAGCTTGAGCCCGAAAAGCGGGGGAGCAAATGAGCAGTTCTTC. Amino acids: CASSLSPKSGGANEQFF. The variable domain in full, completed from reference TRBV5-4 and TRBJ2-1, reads ETGVTQSPTHLIKTRGQQVTLRCSSQSGHNTVSWYQQALGQGPQFIFQYYREEENGRGNFPPRFSGLQFPNYSSELNVNALELDDSALYLCASSLSPKSGGANEQFFGPGTRLTVL.

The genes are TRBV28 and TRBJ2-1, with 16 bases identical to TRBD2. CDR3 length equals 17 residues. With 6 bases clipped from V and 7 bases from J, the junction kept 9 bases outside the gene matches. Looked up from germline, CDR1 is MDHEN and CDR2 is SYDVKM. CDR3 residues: CASRGTSGGAVVNEQFF. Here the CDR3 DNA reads TGTGCCAGCAGGGGGACTAGCGGGGGGGCCGTAGTAAATGAGCAGTTCTTC.

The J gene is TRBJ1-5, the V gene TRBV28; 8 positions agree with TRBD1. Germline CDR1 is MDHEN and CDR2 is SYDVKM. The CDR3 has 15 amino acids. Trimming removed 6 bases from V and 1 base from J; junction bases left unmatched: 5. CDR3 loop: CASSRWTGSNQPQHF. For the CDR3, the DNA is TGTGCCAGCAGCCGTTGGACAGGGAGCAATCAGCCCCAGCATTTT.

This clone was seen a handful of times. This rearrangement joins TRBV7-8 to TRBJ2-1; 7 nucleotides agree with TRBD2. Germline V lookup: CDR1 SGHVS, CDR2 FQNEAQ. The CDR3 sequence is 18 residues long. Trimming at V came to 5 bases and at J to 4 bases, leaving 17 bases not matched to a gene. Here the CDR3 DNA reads TGTGCCAGCAGCATAGTAGTCCGTCCATCTAGCGGTTACAATGAGCAGTTCTTC. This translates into CASSIVVRPSSGYNEQFF.

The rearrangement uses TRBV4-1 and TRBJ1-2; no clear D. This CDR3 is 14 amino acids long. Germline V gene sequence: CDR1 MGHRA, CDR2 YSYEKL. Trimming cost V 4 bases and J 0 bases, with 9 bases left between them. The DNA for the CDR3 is TGCGCCAGCAGCCTTCTACTAGCTAACTATGGCTACACCTTC. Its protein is CASSLLLANYGYTF.

CDR3 DNA: TGTGCCAGCAGCCCCTGGGGAGAAGAAGCAACTAATGAAAAACTGTTTTTT. This gives the protein CASSPWGEEATNEKLFF. This chain connects TRBV7-9 to TRBJ1-4; no firm D call. CDR1 is SEHNR, CDR2 FQNEAQ, per germline (reference sequence). The CDR3 spans 17 residues. Trimming removed 5 bases at V and 0 bases at J, with 16 bases between.

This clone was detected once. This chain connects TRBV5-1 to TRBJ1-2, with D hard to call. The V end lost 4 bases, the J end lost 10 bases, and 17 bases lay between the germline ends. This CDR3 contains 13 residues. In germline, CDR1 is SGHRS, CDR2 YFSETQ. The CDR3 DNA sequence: TGCGCCAGCAGCAGAAGGAGGGAGGAGGACTACACCTTC. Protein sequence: CASSRRREEDYTF.

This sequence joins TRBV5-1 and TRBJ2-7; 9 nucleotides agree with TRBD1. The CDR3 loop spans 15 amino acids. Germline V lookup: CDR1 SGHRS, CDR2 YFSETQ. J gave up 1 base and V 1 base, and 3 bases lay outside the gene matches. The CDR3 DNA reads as TGCGCCAGCAGCTTGTGGGGGACAGGGTCCTACGAGCAGTACTTC. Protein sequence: CASSLWGTGSYEQYF.

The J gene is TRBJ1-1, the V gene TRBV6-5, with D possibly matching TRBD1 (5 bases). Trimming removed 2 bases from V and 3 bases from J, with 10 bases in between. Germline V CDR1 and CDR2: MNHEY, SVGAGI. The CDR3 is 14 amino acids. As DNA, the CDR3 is TGTGCCAGCAGTTACAGGGGAGGGGACACTGAAGCTTTCTTT. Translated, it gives CASSYRGGDTEAFF.

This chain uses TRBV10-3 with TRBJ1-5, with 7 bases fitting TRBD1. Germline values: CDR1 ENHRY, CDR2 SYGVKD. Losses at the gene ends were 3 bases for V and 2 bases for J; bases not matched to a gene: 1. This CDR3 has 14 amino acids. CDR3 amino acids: CAISDTGGNQPQHF. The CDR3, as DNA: TGTGCCATCAGTGACACAGGGGGCAATCAGCCCCAGCATTTT.

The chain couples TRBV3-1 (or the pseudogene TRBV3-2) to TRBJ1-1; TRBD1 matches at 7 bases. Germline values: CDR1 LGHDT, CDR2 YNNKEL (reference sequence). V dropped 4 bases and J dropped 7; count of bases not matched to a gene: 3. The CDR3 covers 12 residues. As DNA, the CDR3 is TGTGCCAGCAGCCCTACAGGGGATGAAGCTTTCTTT. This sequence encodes CASSPTGDEAFF.

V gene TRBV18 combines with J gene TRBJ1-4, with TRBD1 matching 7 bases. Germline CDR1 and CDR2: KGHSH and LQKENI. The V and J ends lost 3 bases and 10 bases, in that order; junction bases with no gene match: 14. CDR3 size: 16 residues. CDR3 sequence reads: CASSPRQGRQFGKLFF. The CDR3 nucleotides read TGTGCCAGCTCACCGCGACAGGGTCGTCAATTCGGAAAACTGTTTTTT.

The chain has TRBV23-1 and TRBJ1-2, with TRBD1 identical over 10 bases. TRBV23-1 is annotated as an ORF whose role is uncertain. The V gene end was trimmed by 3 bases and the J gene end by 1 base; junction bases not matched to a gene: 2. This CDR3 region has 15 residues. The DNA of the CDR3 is TGCGCCAGCAGTCAGGGGACAGGGGATAACTATGGCTACACCTTC. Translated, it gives CASSQGTGDNYGYTF.

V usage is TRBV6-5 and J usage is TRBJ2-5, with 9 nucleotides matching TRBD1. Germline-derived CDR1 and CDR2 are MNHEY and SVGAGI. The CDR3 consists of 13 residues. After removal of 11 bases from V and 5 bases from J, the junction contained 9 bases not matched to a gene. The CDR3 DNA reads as TGTGCCGCGGGACAGGGATTGAGGGAGACCCAGTACTTC. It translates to CAAGQGLRETQYF.

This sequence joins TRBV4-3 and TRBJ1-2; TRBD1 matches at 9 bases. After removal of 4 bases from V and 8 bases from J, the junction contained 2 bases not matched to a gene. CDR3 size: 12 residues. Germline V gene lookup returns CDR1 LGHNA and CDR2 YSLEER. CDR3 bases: TGCGCCAGCAGCCCGGGACAGGGAGGCTACACCTTC. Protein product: CASSPGQGGYTF.

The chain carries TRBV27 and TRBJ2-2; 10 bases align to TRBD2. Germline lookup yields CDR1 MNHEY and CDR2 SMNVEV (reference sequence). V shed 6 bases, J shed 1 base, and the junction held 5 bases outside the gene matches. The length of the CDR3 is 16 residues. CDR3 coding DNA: TGTGCCAGCAGACTCATAGCGGGGGGGAACACCGGGGAGCTGTTTTTT. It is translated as CASRLIAGGNTGELFF.

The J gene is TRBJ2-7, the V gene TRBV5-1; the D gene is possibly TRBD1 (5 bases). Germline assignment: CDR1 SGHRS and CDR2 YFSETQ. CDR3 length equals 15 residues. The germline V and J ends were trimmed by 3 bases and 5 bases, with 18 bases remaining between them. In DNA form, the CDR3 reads TGCGCCAGCAGCTCATCTCAGGGTGTCGTGAACGAGCAGTACTTC. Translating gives CASSSSQGVVNEQYF.

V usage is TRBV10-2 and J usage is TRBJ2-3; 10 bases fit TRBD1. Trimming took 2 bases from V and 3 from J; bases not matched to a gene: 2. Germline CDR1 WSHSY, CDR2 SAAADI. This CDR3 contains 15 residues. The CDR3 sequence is CASSEPGQGTDTQYF. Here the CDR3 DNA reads TGCGCCAGCAGTGAGCCGGGACAGGGGACAGATACGCAGTATTTT.

The CDR3 loop is CASSGPRGKEETQYF. CDR3 nucleotides: TGTGCCAGCAGCGGACCCAGGGGTAAGGAAGAGACCCAGTACTTC. The chain links TRBV7-2 to TRBJ2-5; D perhaps matches TRBD1 (6 bases). Germline V gene data show CDR1 as SGHTA and CDR2 as FQGNSA. This CDR3 is built from 15 residues. The V end was cut by 5 bases, the J end by 3 bases, with 16 bases between.

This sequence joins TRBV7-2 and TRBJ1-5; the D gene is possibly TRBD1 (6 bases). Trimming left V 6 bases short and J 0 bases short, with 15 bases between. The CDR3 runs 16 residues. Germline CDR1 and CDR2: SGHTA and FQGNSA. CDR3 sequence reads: CASSFTGTYSNQPQHF. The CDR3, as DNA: TGTGCCAGCAGTTTTACAGGGACGTATAGCAATCAGCCCCAGCATTTT.

For the CDR3, the DNA is TGTGCCAGCAGTCGTACTAGCGCGAACACCGGGGAGCTGTTTTTT. Translating it yields CASSRTSANTGELFF. The rearrangement links TRBV28 to TRBJ2-2; 7 nucleotides match TRBD2. This CDR3 spans 15 amino acids. The germline V gene encodes CDR1 MDHEN and CDR2 SYDVKM. V lost 5 bases, J lost 0 bases, and 3 bases stayed unmatched.

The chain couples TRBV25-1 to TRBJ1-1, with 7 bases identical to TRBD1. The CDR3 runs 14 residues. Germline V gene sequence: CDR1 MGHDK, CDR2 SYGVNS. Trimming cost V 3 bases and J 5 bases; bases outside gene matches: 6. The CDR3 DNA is TGTGCCAGCAGTGATTCAGGGGGGCGGACTGAAGCTTTCTTT. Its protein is CASSDSGGRTEAFF. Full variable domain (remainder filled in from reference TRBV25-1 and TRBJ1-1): EADIYQTPRYLVIGTGKKITLECSQTMGHDKMYWYQQDPGMELHLIHYSYGVNSTEKGDLSSESTVSRIRTEHFPLTLESARPSHTSQYLCASSDSGGRTEAFFGQGTRLTVV.

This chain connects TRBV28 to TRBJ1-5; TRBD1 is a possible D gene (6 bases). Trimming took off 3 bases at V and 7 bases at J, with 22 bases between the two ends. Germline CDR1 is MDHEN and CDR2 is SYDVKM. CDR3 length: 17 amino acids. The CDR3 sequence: CASSFRQGRWVKQPQHF. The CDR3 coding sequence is TGTGCCAGCAGTTTTCGGCAGGGGCGCTGGGTTAAACAGCCCCAGCATTTT.

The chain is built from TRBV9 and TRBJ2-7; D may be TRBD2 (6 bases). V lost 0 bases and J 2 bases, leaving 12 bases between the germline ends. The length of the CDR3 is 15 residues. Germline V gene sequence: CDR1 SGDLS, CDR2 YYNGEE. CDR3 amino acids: CASSVGGSGAYEQYF. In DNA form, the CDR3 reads TGTGCCAGCAGCGTAGGAGGTAGCGGAGCCTACGAGCAGTACTTC.

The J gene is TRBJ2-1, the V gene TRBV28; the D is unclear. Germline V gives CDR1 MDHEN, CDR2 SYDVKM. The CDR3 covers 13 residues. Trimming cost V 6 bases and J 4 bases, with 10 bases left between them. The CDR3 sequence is CASSYAGYNEQFF. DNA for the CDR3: TGTGCCAGCAGCTATGCCGGTTACAATGAGCAGTTCTTC.

The CDR3 loop reads CASSPLLSTGEKLFF. CDR3 coding DNA: TGTGCCAGCTCACCGCTTCTGAGCACCGGGGAAAAACTGTTTTTT. The chain has TRBV18 and TRBJ1-4; D remains unclear. V dropped 3 bases and J dropped 8 bases, with 16 bases sitting between them. Per the germline V gene, CDR1 is KGHSH and CDR2 is LQKENI. This CDR3 comprises 15 residues.

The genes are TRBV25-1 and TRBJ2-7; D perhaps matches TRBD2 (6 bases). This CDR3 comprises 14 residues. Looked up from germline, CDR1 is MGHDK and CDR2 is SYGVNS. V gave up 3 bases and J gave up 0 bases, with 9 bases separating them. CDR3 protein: CASSDAGSSYEQYF. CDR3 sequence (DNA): TGTGCCAGCAGTGATGCGGGGTCCTCCTACGAGCAGTACTTC.

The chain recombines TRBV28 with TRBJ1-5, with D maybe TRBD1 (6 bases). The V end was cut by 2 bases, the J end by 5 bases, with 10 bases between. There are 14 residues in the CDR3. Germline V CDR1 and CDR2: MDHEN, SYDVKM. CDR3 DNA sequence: TGTGCCAGCAGTTTAACGGGACAATATCAGCCCCAGCATTTT. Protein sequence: CASSLTGQYQPQHF.